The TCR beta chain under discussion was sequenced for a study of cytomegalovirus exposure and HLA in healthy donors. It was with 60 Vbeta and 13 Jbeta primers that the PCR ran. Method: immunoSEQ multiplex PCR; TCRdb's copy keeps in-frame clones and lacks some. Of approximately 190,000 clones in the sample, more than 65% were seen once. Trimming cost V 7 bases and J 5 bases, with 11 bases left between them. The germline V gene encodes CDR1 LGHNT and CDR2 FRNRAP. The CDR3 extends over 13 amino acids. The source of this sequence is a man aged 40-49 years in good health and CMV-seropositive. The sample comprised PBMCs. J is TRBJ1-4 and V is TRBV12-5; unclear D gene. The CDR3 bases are TGTGCTAGTGCTTTCGGGTTAAATGAAAAACTGTTTTTT. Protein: CASAFGLNEKLFF.